One T cell receptor beta chain is described in this entry. Some clones are missing from TCRdb's copy, which holds only in-frame ones; the method was immunoSEQ multiplex PCR. The sample lists 100,000 to 150,000 clones, 80% to 90% seen once, with approximately 4.3% in the top ten. This specimen comes from a study of blood T cell repertoires in COVID-19. V lost 5 bases and J lost 3, with 17 bases in between. The length of the CDR3 is 15 residues. Germline V gene data show CDR1 as SGHRS and CDR2 as YFSETQ. Sequenced input: peripheral blood. This TCR came from a man aged 35 to 55 with acute or convalescent COVID-19. The rearrangement links TRBV5-1 to TRBJ1-1, with D unclear. The CDR3, as DNA: TGCGCCAGCAGTGTGGAGGGTGTGGGGTACACTGAAGCTTTCTTT. It yields the protein CASSVEGVGYTEAFF.